This T cell receptor beta chain was found in a study of beta chain features in type 1 diabetes. Findings of the study overall: Among patients with Type 1 diabetes, TCRB CDR3s were moderately but significantly shorter in every one of the four CD4+ subsets. At VDJ recombination sites, type 1 diabetes patients had fewer insertions and more deleted nucleotides. Unsettled here was the matter of whether HLA type influences TCRB rearrangement.

The CDR3 length is 16 residues. V was clipped by 3 bases and J by 2 bases, with 13 bases between them. CDR1 is SGHAT, CDR2 FQNNGV, per germline. There are a few counts of this clone. Its antigen is as yet unknown. The whole isolated RNA underwent reverse transcription, so sequencing captured expressed TCRB transcripts. The method was immunoSEQ multiplex PCR; TCRdb's version includes in-frame clones alone and lacks a portion of them. The table shows a few hundred thousand clones, with about 10% occurring only once. The chain joins TRBV11-2 to TRBJ1-4, with D perhaps matching TRBD1 (6 bases). The sequence was collected from a woman between 18 and 29 years old in good health. Sequencing was done on a sample of naive CD4+ T cells from blood. As DNA, the CDR3 is TGTGCCAGCAGCTTCCTGACAGGACCTACTAATGAAAAACTGTTTTTT. It is translated as CASSFLTGPTNEKLFF.